Presented here are 3 T cell receptor beta chains from one specimen sequenced in a study of shared clonotypes between healthy human individuals. Sequencing was performed with immunoSEQ multiplex PCR; in TCRdb, only in-frame clones are kept and a portion is missing. The repertoire holds more than 900,000 clones, approximately 80% seen once, with more than 0.55% in the top ten. Sequenced input: memory CD4+ T cells from PBMCs. Described subset: CD45RA-negative fraction. The receptor set was obtained from a man between 18 and 29 years old in good health. Some clones in this sample may be carry-over from other donors' samples.

The chain has TRBV6-6 and TRBJ1-1; possibly TRBD1 for D (6 bases). Per germline, CDR1 MNHNY and CDR2 SVGAGI (reference sequence). The CDR3 covers 13 residues. V was pared by 4 bases and J by 11 bases, with 17 bases between. The CDR3 sequence: CASSSMAGTRAFF. The CDR3 bases are TGTGCCAGCAGTTCCATGGCGGGGACACGGGCTTTCTTT.

Only a few counts were recorded for this clone. The CDR3 protein is CASSSREQGDTQYF. CDR3 in DNA: TGTGCCAGCAGCTCCCGGGAGCAGGGAGATACGCAGTATTTT. V and J are TRBV7-6 and TRBJ2-3; the D gene is possibly TRBD2 (6 bases). The CDR3 extends over 14 amino acids. Germline CDR1 reads SGHVS; CDR2 reads FNYEAQ. Trimming stripped 4 bases from V and 5 bases from J, with 13 bases between.

The chain uses TRBV27 and TRBJ1-1; 7 bases are shared with TRBD1. The CDR3 runs to 19 residues. V was pared by 2 bases and J by 0 bases, with 15 bases of the junction left unmatched. Germline lookup yields CDR1 MNHEY and CDR2 SMNVEV (reference sequence). DNA for the CDR3: TGTGCCAGCAGTTTAAGACCCCTAGGGGCAGGGGGAATGAACACTGAAGCTTTCTTT. Translated: CASSLRPLGAGGMNTEAFF.